This T cell receptor beta chain was observed in a study of post-analysis software for immune sequencing data. Study-wide findings and caveats: Among 4 or 5 TRBV segments more frequent in patients than controls were TRBV5-6, TRBV5-1 and TRBV20-1.

The table lists this clonotype with a few counts. What it recognizes is unknown. V lost 3 bases, J lost 0 bases, and 15 bases lay in between. This CDR3 is 16 amino acids long. Looked up from germline, CDR1 is SGHTA and CDR2 is FQGNSA. Carried by the TCR beta cDNA libraries were unique molecular identifiers. Between roughly 1 and 10 million T cells gave rise to roughly 0.5 million cDNA molecules. TCRdb re-analysed the PCR reads in MiXCR, keeping a single row per CDR3 protein. Among hundreds of thousands of distinct CDR3 sequences listed, 25% to 30% were seen once. The clonotype comes from a girl aged 10 to 17 with multiple sclerosis. The V call is TRBV7-2, the J call TRBJ2-7, with D maybe TRBD2 (6 bases). Sequencing input: blood. The DNA of the CDR3 is TGTGCCAGCAGCTTTGTTATTCTAGCGAGCTCCTACGAGCAGTACTTC. Translation gives CASSFVILASSYEQYF.